Listed here are 26 T cell receptor beta chains from one sample, sequenced in a study of early T cells in non-severe SARS-CoV-2 infection. Each CDR3 protein gets one entry after TCRdb re-called the 5' RACE reads with MiXCR. The sample has approximately 50,000 distinct CDR3 sequences, around 10% seen once. Input material: whole blood. These receptors were obtained from an adult who was a healthcare worker with PCR-confirmed SARS-CoV-2 infection or an uninfected control (not recorded which).

This clonotype turned up a few times. Mismatch with germline at one junction end may stem from a read error. The gene calls are TRBV12-3 or TRBV12-4 and TRBJ2-7; 7 bases agree with TRBD1. The CDR3 consists of 15 residues. The CDR3 reads CASSKTGAGSHEQYF. The CDR3 bases are TGTGCCAGCAGCAAAACAGGGGCCGGCTCCCACGAGCAGTACTTC.

The table lists this clonotype with many counts. The chain employs TRBV29-1 and TRBJ2-7, with D maybe TRBD1 (6 bases). The ends were cut back, 6 bases at V and 6 bases at J, with 21 bases in the middle. The germline V gene has CDR1 SQVTM and CDR2 ANQGSEA. The CDR3 extends over 14 amino acids. CDR3 bases: TGCAGCGTGGGGGCGTTTGGCAGGGCCCTCGAGCAGTACTTC. It codes for CSVGAFGRALEQYF.

This clonotype was detected ten times or more. This sequence joins TRBV7-6 and TRBJ2-5; 11 bases map to TRBD2. J was trimmed by 2 bases and V by 5 bases; bases with no gene match: 7. There are 16 residues in the CDR3. The germline gives CDR1 SGHVS, CDR2 FNYEAQ. The CDR3 spells CASSQGLAASQETQYF. CDR3 nucleotide sequence: TGTGCCAGCAGCCAGGGACTAGCGGCATCACAAGAGACCCAGTACTTC.

This clonotype showed up just a few times. The chain recombines TRBV29-1 with TRBJ2-3; 15 bases are shared with TRBD2. Germline trimming cut 0 bases from V and 0 bases from J; bases unmatched to any gene: 19. Germline loops: CDR1 SQVTM, CDR2 ANQGSEA. The CDR3 totals 23 residues. The CDR3 nucleotides are TGCAGCGTTGAAGAAGGAGGACTAGCGGGGGGGCCAGTAGTTCGTTACAGCACAGATACGCAGTATTTT. Its protein is CSVEEGGLAGGPVVRYSTDTQYF.

In this sample, this clonotype turned up a few times. The genes are TRBV7-3 and TRBJ1-2; D might be TRBD1 (5 bases). Germline assignment: CDR1 SGHTA and CDR2 FQGTGA. Trimming pared 4 bases from V and 11 bases from J, leaving 17 bases between. The CDR3 is 13 residues long. The CDR3 DNA is TGTGCCAGCAGCTCCACCGGGACCCGAGGTTACACCTTC. Translated: CASSSTGTRGYTF. Full variable domain (remainder filled in from reference TRBV7-3 and TRBJ1-2): GAGVSQTPSNKVTEKGKYVELRCDPISGHTALYWYRQSLGQGPEFLIYFQGTGAADDSGLPNDRFFAVRPEGSVSTLKIQRTERGDSAVYLCASSSTGTRGYTFGSGTRLTVV.

The chain couples TRBV20-1 to TRBJ2-3; TRBD2 matches 10 bases. There are 16 residues in the CDR3. The V gene end was trimmed by 5 bases and the J gene end by 3 bases; junction bases not matched to a gene: 11. Germline CDR1 and CDR2: DFQATT and SNEGSKA (reference sequence). In DNA, the CDR3 is TGCAGTGCTGTCCCAAGGACTAGCGGCCAGACAGATACGCAGTATTTT. Translated: CSAVPRTSGQTDTQYF.

Ten or more counts support this clonotype. This rearrangement joins TRBV20-1 to TRBJ1-5; possibly TRBD1 for D (5 bases). The V end was cut by 0 bases, the J end by 8 bases, with 17 bases between. Germline CDR1 and CDR2: DFQATT and SNEGSKA (reference sequence). The CDR3 is made up of 15 amino acids. CDR3 loop: CSARDRRGGGKPQHF. CDR3 coding DNA: TGCAGTGCTAGAGATAGGAGGGGAGGAGGGAAGCCCCAGCATTTT.

Details on this clonotype: Compared with germline, one end of the junction differs, possibly owing to a read error. The rearrangement uses TRBV3-1 and TRBJ1-5, with a weak D call TRBD1 (5 bases). CDR1 is LGHDT and CDR2 is YNNKEL in the germline V gene (reference sequence). The CDR3 sequence is 15 residues long. The CDR3 loop reads CVSSQRGHTNQPQHF. CDR3 coding DNA: TGTGTCAGCAGCCAACGCGGACATACTAATCAGCCCCAGCATTTT.

This clonotype was observed at least ten times. In DNA form, the CDR3 reads TGTGCCACTCTTGTCAGGGGGCCAGGTGTAGAGACCCAGTACTTC. Its translation is CATLVRGPGVETQYF. J is TRBJ2-5 and V is TRBV6-6; TRBD1 matches at 8 bases. Trimming at V came to 10 bases and at J to 4 bases, leaving 14 bases not matched to a gene. Germline values: CDR1 MNHNY, CDR2 SVGAGI (reference sequence). The CDR3 totals 15 residues.

This chain uses TRBV5-1 with TRBJ2-7; 8 bases map to TRBD2. The CDR3 is 15 residues long. With V trimmed by 5 bases and J by 3 bases, 10 bases remained unmatched. CDR1 is SGHRS, CDR2 YFSETQ, per germline. The CDR3 nucleotides read TGCGCCAGCAGGGGGAGCGCAGCGGGAGACTACGAGCAGTACTTC. Protein sequence: CASRGSAAGDYEQYF.

The sample holds many counts of this clonotype. This chain uses TRBV20-1 with TRBJ2-7; 11 bases fit TRBD2. The J segment lost 5 bases and the V segment lost 5 bases, leaving 14 bases of the junction unmatched. Germline V gene lookup returns CDR1 DFQATT and CDR2 SNEGSKA (reference sequence). The CDR3 spans 16 residues. The CDR3 spells CSAPDQLAGVVDEQYF. In DNA, the CDR3 is TGCAGTGCTCCAGATCAACTAGCGGGAGTTGTAGACGAGCAGTACTTC.

This clonotype was counted a few times. This chain connects TRBV6-2 or TRBV6-3 to TRBJ2-1; maybe TRBD2 (5 bases). V lost 4 bases to trimming and J lost 11 bases, with 9 bases between them. The CDR3 is 11 amino acids. Germline values: CDR1 MNHEY, CDR2 SVGEGT. CDR3 sequence: CASSSGYKQFF. CDR3 sequence (DNA): TGTGCCAGCAGTTCGGGGTACAAGCAGTTCTTC.

This clonotype was seen a handful of times. The gene calls are TRBV7-6 and TRBJ2-7, with D perhaps matching TRBD2 (6 bases). Germline CDR1 is SGHVS and CDR2 is FNYEAQ. V shed 1 base and J shed 2 bases, with 12 bases lying between them. The CDR3 runs to 15 residues. The CDR3 DNA is TGTGCCAGCAGCTTAGTAAAGGAGGGGACCTACGAGCAGTACTTC. The encoded protein is CASSLVKEGTYEQYF. The complete variable domain, with remaining parts taken from reference TRBV7-6 and TRBJ2-7, reads GAGVSQSPRYKVTKRGQDVALRCDPISGHVSLYWYRQALGQGPEFLTYFNYEAQQDKSGLPNDRFSAERPEGSISTLTIQRTEQRDSAMYRCASSLVKEGTYEQYFGPGTRLTVT.

This clonotype occurred a few times. The rearrangement links TRBV24-1 to TRBJ2-5; 11 nucleotides align to TRBD2. From germline, CDR1 is KGHDR and CDR2 SFDVKD. Unmatched junction bases numbered 6, after V lost 4 bases and J lost 0 bases. The CDR3 sequence is 17 residues long. This CDR3 is CATSEPAGLADQETQYF. CDR3 DNA sequence: TGTGCCACCAGTGAACCCGCGGGACTAGCGGACCAAGAGACCCAGTACTTC.

This clonotype was found many times. CDR3 in DNA: TGTGCCAGCAGGGGCCCTAGCTCTGGAAACACCATATATTTT. Protein sequence: CASRGPSSGNTIYF. The chain recombines TRBV21-1 with TRBJ1-3. TRBV21-1 is deemed a pseudogene. CDR3 size: 14 residues.

This clonotype appeared many times. The chain joins TRBV6-1 to TRBJ2-3; either TRBD1 or TRBD2 may fit D (6 bases each). Deletions cut 2 bases from V and 3 bases from J, with 9 bases between. Germline values: CDR1 MNHNS, CDR2 SASEGT. This CDR3 comprises 14 residues. CDR3 nucleotides: TGTGCCAGCAGTGAAAGGGGGAGGACAGATACGCAGTATTTT. Residues: CASSERGRTDTQYF.

This clonotype was found many times. The chain employs TRBV7-6 and TRBJ1-6; D is possibly TRBD1 (6 bases). The CDR3 extends over 16 amino acids. Germline CDR1 SGHVS, CDR2 FNYEAQ. With 4 bases removed from V and 7 bases from J, the gap between germline ends came to 17 bases. The CDR3 bases are TGTGCCAGCAGCTCTAGGGCCAGACAGGAGAATTCACCCCTCCACTTT. Translated: CASSSRARQENSPLHF.

This clonotype was seen many times. The V gene is TRBV4-1, the J gene TRBJ2-7; D gene uncertain. Trimming cost V 0 bases and J 1 base, with 10 bases left between them. Germline assignment: CDR1 MGHRA and CDR2 YSYEKL. The CDR3 contains 15 residues. The CDR3: CASSQDTSASYEQYF. The CDR3 DNA reads TGCGCCAGCAGCCAAGACACTTCCGCGTCCTACGAGCAGTACTTC.

This clonotype showed up many times. The rearrangement uses TRBV19 and TRBJ1-2; 7 nucleotides match TRBD1. The CDR3 runs 13 residues. Germline assignment: CDR1 LNHDA and CDR2 SQIVND (reference sequence). Trimming removed 7 bases from V and 4 bases from J; junction bases left unmatched: 6. CDR3 region: CASNQGEGYGYTF. CDR3 coding DNA: TGTGCCAGTAACCAGGGGGAAGGCTATGGCTACACCTTC.

This clonotype has more than one count but fewer than ten. The CDR3 nucleotides are TGCAGTGCCAATAACCCAAGACAGGGGGTGGACACTGAAGCTTTCTTT. Translation: CSANNPRQGVDTEAFF. The chain uses TRBV20-1 and TRBJ1-1, with 9 bases matching TRBD1. The CDR3 runs 16 residues. V dropped 6 bases and J dropped 3; count of bases not matched to a gene: 14. Germline V gene sequence: CDR1 DFQATT, CDR2 SNEGSKA (reference sequence).

This clonotype appeared many times. The chain joins TRBV2 to TRBJ1-6, with D perhaps matching TRBD1 (5 bases). The germline V and J ends were trimmed by 10 bases and 10 bases, with 17 bases remaining between them. The CDR3 is 13 residues long. Germline CDR1 SNHLY, CDR2 FYNNEI. CDR3 DNA: TGTGCCACTCACACCGGGGGGAGGTCACCCCTCCACTTT. Its protein is CATHTGGRSPLHF.

This clonotype was counted many times. The rearrangement uses TRBV28 and TRBJ1-1; D is undetermined. Germline V lookup: CDR1 MDHEN, CDR2 SYDVKM. V dropped 5 bases and J dropped 6 bases, with 16 bases sitting between them. The CDR3 runs to 14 residues. Written as DNA, the CDR3 is TGTGCCAGCAGTCCTCCGGTAAGGACTGCTGAAGCTTTCTTT. Protein product: CASSPPVRTAEAFF.

V is TRBV7-9 and J is TRBJ2-2; 9 bases map to TRBD1. CDR3 size: 15 residues. Germline-derived CDR1 and CDR2 are SEHNR and FQNEAQ (reference sequence). V lost 5 bases and J lost 6; bases outside the gene matches: 7. CDR3 DNA sequence: TGTGCCAGCAGCAGGGGACAGGGATTCGCCGGGGAGCTGTTTTTT. It encodes CASSRGQGFAGELFF.

This sequence joins TRBV5-4 and TRBJ1-1, with D unresolved. Germline CDR1 and CDR2: SGHNT and YYREEE (reference sequence). This CDR3 is 13 amino acids long. V shed 5 bases and J shed 0 bases, with 8 bases lying between them. DNA for the CDR3: TGTGCCAGCAGGAGTTCTATGAACACTGAAGCTTTCTTT. It translates to CASRSSMNTEAFF.

The rearrangement uses TRBV20-1 and TRBJ2-5; TRBD2 matches 11 bases. Losses at the gene ends were 1 base for V and 4 bases for J; bases not matched to a gene: 5. This CDR3 is 15 amino acids long. CDR1 and CDR2 (germline): DFQATT, SNEGSKA (reference sequence). CDR3 protein: CSARVGTSGGETQYF. The CDR3 nucleotides are TGCAGTGCTAGAGTCGGGACTAGCGGCGGAGAGACCCAGTACTTC.

This clonotype turned up a few times. The chain links TRBV28 to TRBJ1-5; TRBD1 might be the D (6 bases). The CDR3 extends over 14 amino acids. Germline V CDR1 and CDR2: MDHEN, SYDVKM. V lost 4 bases and J 5 bases, leaving 12 bases between the germline ends. The CDR3 is CASSSYRAHQPQHF. Here the CDR3 DNA reads TGTGCCAGCAGTTCTTACAGGGCCCATCAGCCCCAGCATTTT. Looking up the rest from reference TRBV28 and TRBJ1-5 gives the full variable domain: DVKVTQSSRYLVKRTGEKVFLECVQDMDHENMFWYRQDPGLGLRLIYFSYDVKMKEKGDIPEGYSVSREKKERFSLILESASTNQTSMYLCASSSYRAHQPQHFGDGTRLSIL.